This is a list of T cell receptor beta chains from one sample in a study of blood T cell repertoires in COVID-19. Measured with immunoSEQ multiplex PCR; TCRdb has only the in-frame clones, and not every one. This sample carries 88,000 or so clones, 75% to 90% of them seen once, and the ten largest clones take roughly 6.5%. Sequenced: peripheral blood. The receptors come from a man in his 60s with acute or convalescent COVID-19. CDR3s include the opening cysteine and the closing phenylalanine or tryptophan. Fields, in order: CDR3 DNA, CDR3 protein, V gene, CDR3 length, J gene, D gene, clone size. A D gene is named only where the DNA matches it firmly. For some rows the clone size is stated as once, few or many, or as a class when expanded; others skip it.

TGTGCCAGTACCTCGGACAGGGGGAGAGGGAACTATGGCTACACCTTC	CASTSDRGRGNYGYTF	TRBV19	16	TRBJ1-2	TRBD1	-
TGTGCCAGCAGCTTGTATGCTAGCGGCTACACAGATACGCAGTATTTT	CASSLYASGYTDTQYF	TRBV5-6	16	TRBJ2-3	TRBD2	-
TGCAGTGCTAGGGTCGGACAGGGAGCTTTCTTT	CSARVGQGAFF	TRBV20-1	11	TRBJ1-1	TRBD1	once
TGTGCCAGCAGCAAAAGGGGACTAGCGGACCTAAAGGGATTCTTC	CASSKRGLADLKGFF	TRBV21-1	15	TRBJ2-1	-	-
TGTGCCAGCAGTCCCAACGCAGGGAACGCTTTCTTT	CASSPNAGNAFF	TRBV12-3/TRBV12-4	12	TRBJ1-1	-	-
TGTGCCTGGAGTGTAACAGGGGGTGGCTATGGCTACACCTTC	CAWSVTGGGYGYTF	TRBV30	14	TRBJ1-2	TRBD1	-
TGTGCCTGGAGGGCGGGGAGGGGAGACTATGGCTACACCTTC	CAWRAGRGDYGYTF	TRBV30	14	TRBJ1-2	-	once
TGTGCCAGCAGCTTAGCGGGCAGGGGTGAGGAAAAACTGTTTTTT	CASSLAGRGEEKLFF	TRBV7-2	15	TRBJ1-4	-	-
TGTGCCAGTAGTAAGCGGGACGGAGGGCTAGGGGCCAACGTCCTGACTTTC	CASSKRDGGLGANVLTF	TRBV19	17	TRBJ2-6	TRBD2	-
TGTGCCAGCTCACCACTGAGACAGGGGGACTCTGGGGCCAACGTCCTGACTTTC	CASSPLRQGDSGANVLTF	TRBV18	18	TRBJ2-6	TRBD1	-
TGCGCCAGCAGCTTGGAAGGGGTTGGGGCAGATACGCAGTATTTT	CASSLEGVGADTQYF	TRBV5-1	15	TRBJ2-3	-	-
TGTGCCAGCAGCGTACTTCAGGGGCAGCCCCAGCATTTT	CASSVLQGQPQHF	TRBV12-3/TRBV12-4	13	TRBJ1-5	-	-
TGTGCCAGCAGCCTGAACGGGGTTAGCTCTGGAAACACCATATATTTT	CASSLNGVSSGNTIYF	TRBV27	16	TRBJ1-3	-	-
TGTGCCAGCAGCCTAGCTGTCGAGCAGTTCTTC	CASSLAVEQFF	TRBV6-2/TRBV6-3	11	TRBJ2-1	-	-
TGTGCCAGTAGTCAGGGGACAGGCCTATCTAATGAAAAACTGTTTTTT	CASSQGTGLSNEKLFF	TRBV19	16	TRBJ1-4	TRBD1	-
TGTGCCAGCAGCCGTTCGGGACTTCCAAACTACGAGCAGTACTTC	CASSRSGLPNYEQYF	TRBV27	15	TRBJ2-7	-	-
TGTGCCAGCAGGCGACAGGGGATCACAACTAATGAAAAACTGTTTTTT	CASRRQGITTNEKLFF	TRBV5-5	16	TRBJ1-4	TRBD1	-